This paragraph reports one T cell receptor beta chain. The data originate from a study of blood T cell repertoires in COVID-19. Study information: The origin of the acute and convalescent COVID-19 samples was the United States, Italy and Spain.

Study processing details: It was from reference gene primer amplification that nucleated cell counts were estimated. Sequencing used immunoSEQ multiplex PCR; TCRdb keeps in-frame clones, though not all of them. Clone size and V and J calls were adopted from that table, with D and trimming inferred from the DNA. The repertoire includes about 260,000 clones, about 87% of them detected once, and over 1.2% sits in the top ten. The clonotype originates from a woman between 35 and 50 years old who had recovered from COVID-19. The specimen was peripheral blood.

The chain's CDR3 is CSASPTSDEQFF. The CDR3 bases are TGCAGTGCTAGTCCTACGTCGGATGAGCAGTTCTTC. The V call is TRBV20-1, the J call TRBJ2-1; D is uncertain. Germline CDR1 and CDR2: DFQATT and SNEGSKA (reference sequence). The CDR3 consists of 12 residues. V lost 3 bases, J lost 8 bases, and 11 bases lay in between.